These T cell receptor beta chains were read from a single sample in a study of early T cells in non-severe SARS-CoV-2 infection. TCRdb ran MiXCR on the 5' RACE reads and lists one entry per CDR3 protein. The sample yields roughly 120,000 distinct CDR3 sequences, 15% seen once. Sequencing input: whole blood. These TCRs come from an adult who was a healthcare worker with PCR-confirmed SARS-CoV-2 infection or an uninfected control (not recorded which). Both conserved end residues are part of each CDR3. D genes are given only for firm matches. The size field is filled for only some rows; it gives once, few, many or a size class.

J,size,V,D,CDR3,DNA
TRBJ1-5,few,TRBV4-2,NA,CASSHKGGNQPQHF,TGTGCCAGCAGCCACAAGGGCGGCAATCAGCCCCAGCATTTT
TRBJ2-1,many,TRBV5-1,NA,CASSLGGGAYNEQFF,TGCGCCAGCAGCTTGGGAGGAGGGGCCTACAATGAGCAGTTCTTC
TRBJ2-7,few,TRBV28,NA,CASSRPYEQYF,TGTGCCAGCAGTAGACCCTACGAGCAGTACTTC
TRBJ1-6,NA,TRBV3-1,NA,CASSRLVSSPLHF,TGTGCCAGCAGCCGATTGGTATCTTCACCCCTCCACTTT
TRBJ1-2,NA,TRBV20-1,NA,CSATGGGEWGYTF,TGCAGTGCTACCGGGGGCGGCGAGTGGGGCTACACCTTC
TRBJ2-5,few,TRBV4-1,NA,CASSNRYQETQYF,TGCGCCAGCAGCAACAGGTACCAAGAGACCCAGTACTTC
TRBJ1-2,NA,TRBV29-1,NA,CSVADGYTF,TGCAGCGTTGCAGATGGCTACACCTTC
TRBJ2-5,NA,TRBV7-7,NA,CASSLAEGGVETQYF,TGTGCCAGCAGCTTAGCTGAAGGAGGGGTAGAGACCCAGTACTTC
TRBJ2-3,NA,TRBV5-1,NA,CASSLEGDPSTDTQYF,TGCGCCAGCAGCTTGGAGGGCGACCCTAGCACAGATACGCAGTATTTT
TRBJ1-1,few,TRBV12-3/TRBV12-4,NA,CASSFGHSSTEAFF,TGTGCCAGCAGTTTCGGACACTCGAGTACTGAAGCTTTCTTT
TRBJ1-1,few,TRBV14,NA,CASSQLMNTEAFF,TGTGCCAGCAGCCAACTCATGAACACTGAAGCTTTCTTT
TRBJ2-5,NA,TRBV3-1,NA,CASRNVIGSSWHQETQYF,TGTGCCAGCCGGAATGTTATTGGAAGTAGTTGGCACCAAGAGACCCAGTACTTC
TRBJ1-5,NA,TRBV7-8,NA,CASSFNSGGNQPQHF,TGTGCCAGCAGCTTCAACTCTGGGGGCAATCAGCCCCAGCATTTT
TRBJ2-7,NA,TRBV5-1,NA,CASSSTRTVDEQYF,TGCGCCAGCAGCAGCACAAGGACAGTGGACGAGCAGTACTTC
TRBJ2-7,few,TRBV30,TRBD1,CAWSGGTVFYEQYF,TGTGCCTGGAGTGGGGGGACAGTATTCTACGAGCAGTACTTC
TRBJ2-1,NA,TRBV2,NA,CASSSEGTQGEQFF,TGTGCCAGCAGCTCAGAGGGCACCCAGGGGGAGCAGTTCTTC
TRBJ2-2,NA,TRBV5-1,TRBD1,CASSLGTVNTGELFF,TGCGCCAGCAGCTTAGGGACAGTTAACACCGGGGAGCTGTTTTTT
TRBJ2-3,few,TRBV20-1,NA,CSARAGTASTDTQYF,TGCAGTGCTAGGGCCGGGACGGCAAGCACAGATACGCAGTATTTT
TRBJ2-3,few,TRBV5-5,NA,CASSSDRVTDTQYF,TGTGCCAGCAGTTCGGACAGAGTCACAGATACGCAGTATTTT
TRBJ2-1,many,TRBV9,TRBD1,CASSTGQGRYNEQFF,TGTGCCAGCAGCACCGGACAGGGGAGGTACAATGAGCAGTTCTTC
TRBJ2-5,few,TRBV6-2/TRBV6-3,NA,CASSHPETQYF,TGTGCCAGCAGTCACCCAGAGACCCAGTACTTC
TRBJ2-1,few,TRBV12-3/TRBV12-4,NA,CASLPVGRVLYNEQFF,TGTGCCAGCCTCCCGGTTGGGCGGGTACTCTACAATGAGCAGTTCTTC
TRBJ2-7,NA,TRBV13,NA,CASSQSRAYEQYF,TGTGCCAGCAGCCAGTCGAGGGCCTACGAGCAGTACTTC
TRBJ2-7,NA,TRBV7-6,NA,CASSLAGRYEQYF,TGTGCCAGCAGCTTAGCGGGAAGGTACGAGCAGTACTTC
TRBJ2-7,few,TRBV3-1,NA,CASSQVTTVEQYF,TGTGCCAGCAGCCAAGTAACGACAGTCGAGCAGTACTTC
TRBJ2-3,few,TRBV7-8,NA,CASSRDRHRTDTQYF,TGTGCCAGCAGCAGGGACCGACATCGCACAGATACGCAGTATTTT
TRBJ2-1,NA,TRBV3-2,NA,CASSSRVGEQFF,TGTGCCAGCAGCTCCAGAGTAGGCGAGCAGTTCTTC
TRBJ2-3,few,TRBV15,NA,CATSRGKISTDTQYF,TGTGCCACCAGCAGAGGCAAGATCAGCACAGATACGCAGTATTTT
TRBJ1-5,few,TRBV2,NA,CASGPESNQPQHF,TGTGCCAGCGGTCCGGAAAGCAATCAGCCCCAGCATTTT
TRBJ1-3,NA,TRBV10-3,NA,CAINKGSGNTIYF,TGTGCCATCAATAAAGGCTCTGGAAACACCATATATTTT
TRBJ2-1,many,TRBV18,TRBD1,CASSPTQGDYNEQFF,TGTGCCAGCTCACCAACCCAGGGGGACTACAATGAGCAGTTCTTC
TRBJ1-1,NA,TRBV2,NA,CASSSMAGHNEAFF,TGTGCCAGCAGCAGCATGGCGGGGCACAATGAAGCTTTCTTT
TRBJ2-1,few,TRBV3-1,TRBD2,CASSPHGGDNEQFF,TGTGCCAGCAGCCCCCACGGGGGGGACAATGAGCAGTTCTTC
TRBJ2-4,NA,TRBV7-2,TRBD1,CASSLLQGTRSIQYF,TGTGCCAGCAGCTTACTACAGGGGACCCGGAGCATTCAGTACTTC
TRBJ2-7,once,TRBV5-1,NA,CASSLVGGNYEQYF,TGCGCCAGCAGCTTGGTCGGGGGCAACTACGAGCAGTACTTC
TRBJ2-3,few,TRBV20-1,NA,CSPGNTDTQYF,TGCAGCCCGGGGAACACAGATACGCAGTATTTT
TRBJ1-1,few,TRBV9,NA,CASSLRGGGDWDTEAFF,TGTGCCAGCAGCCTTCGAGGAGGGGGAGATTGGGACACTGAAGCTTTCTTT
TRBJ2-3,NA,TRBV2,NA,CASKTITDTQYF,TGTGCCAGCAAGACTATCACAGATACGCAGTATTTT
TRBJ2-2,NA,TRBV11-3,NA,CASSFKGVSTVPPGELFF,TGTGCCAGCAGTTTTAAGGGGGTCTCGACAGTTCCACCCGGGGAGCTGTTTTTT
TRBJ1-1,NA,TRBV3-1,NA,CASSQSTAFEAFF,TGTGCCAGCAGCCAATCGACAGCGTTTGAAGCTTTCTTT
TRBJ2-1,many,TRBV12-3/TRBV12-4,NA,CASSLGDGVYNEQFF,TGTGCCAGCAGTTTGGGGGATGGAGTTTACAATGAGCAGTTCTTC
TRBJ2-3,few,TRBV12-3/TRBV12-4,TRBD2,CASTPLRRGVSFTDTQYF,TGTGCCAGCACCCCCCTCCGCCGGGGGGTTTCGTTCACAGATACGCAGTATTTT
TRBJ1-1,NA,TRBV18,NA,CASSPQGDFTEAFF,TGTGCCAGCTCACCACAGGGCGATTTTACTGAAGCTTTCTTT
TRBJ2-7,NA,TRBV11-2,NA,CASSFGPTSSYEQYF,TGTGCCAGCAGCTTCGGACCGACCAGCTCCTACGAGCAGTACTTC
TRBJ2-7,few,TRBV4-2,TRBD1,CASSQDWRTGGNEQYF,TGTGCCAGCAGCCAAGATTGGAGGACAGGGGGTAACGAGCAGTACTTC
TRBJ1-5,many,TRBV11-2,TRBD1,CASSLTGGDSQPQHF,TGTGCCAGCAGCCTGACAGGGGGAGATAGTCAGCCCCAGCATTTT
TRBJ1-1,NA,TRBV12-3/TRBV12-4,TRBD1,CASSLLQGSTEAFF,TGTGCCAGCAGTTTGTTACAGGGGAGCACTGAAGCTTTCTTT
TRBJ1-2,NA,TRBV3-1,TRBD1,CASSPGQYLNYGYTF,TGTGCCAGCAGCCCGGGACAGTATCTTAACTATGGCTACACCTTC
TRBJ1-1,NA,TRBV9,NA,CASSVGVAKNTEAFF,TGTGCCAGCAGCGTGGGTGTCGCCAAGAACACTGAAGCTTTCTTT
TRBJ1-5,few,TRBV30,NA,CASAGGAAQPQHF,TGTGCCTCCGCTGGCGGGGCTGCTCAGCCCCAGCATTTT